The following is a T cell receptor beta chain sequence with its context. There is no known antigen for this receptor. Per-nucleotide qualities are absent, and no much larger clonotype sits a single base away. The sample's time point label, in plain terms: pre-sensitization, week 0. This sample's treatment or condition label indicates: therapeutic diphenylcyclopropenone sensitization with weekly scalp DPC. At each patch-test visit, blood was drawn before the patch test was applied. Patients were considered eligible if aged 18 to 70, diagnosed with alopecia and deemed suitable for DPC therapy, and patients were excluded if pregnant. Total RNA was extracted from unfractionated whole blood collected in Tempus Blood RNA tubes. Libraries were constructed by RACE. For sequencing, a NextSeq 500 was employed. During library preparation, unique molecular identifiers were attached to individual cDNA molecules so that TCRs could be counted quantitatively and reproducibly. Each blood RNA sample was used to sequence both TCR alpha and TCR beta chains. Turning to the authors' computational methods: The median number of TCRs per sample was 95,638, ranging from 23,224 to 690,600. V, J and CDR3 annotation of the TCR reads was carried out using the Decombinator software suite. Every sample was subsampled to the same number of TCRs (28,000) for the PS versus PT1 abundance plots. Expanded TCRs were defined as absent before sensitization and observed at least eight times at the 2-week time point. The public reads were run again by TCRdb, first through fastp at Q25 and then through MiXCR, and only productive beta chains were kept. Rows merge per CDR3 protein into single entries with the most common DNA and genes. TCRdb, rather than the study authors, made the V and J calls. The sample table records 270,000 or so distinct CDR3 sequences; just under 8% of these occur just once. Less than 1.5% of the sample belongs to the ten largest clones.

The data are from a study of human T cells and chemical hapten exposure (dated by TCRdb to the early 2020s). At the level of the whole study: For sensitization, 2% DPC in acetone was applied to a 2 cm by 2 cm area of upper inner arm skin. Throughout the roughly 23-week study period, patients were also given weekly therapeutic DPC doses on the scalp. Patch testing was performed on the upper back with Finn chambers containing 0.01% DPC, and the patch tests were scored after 6 days according to International Contact Dermatitis Research Group standards. Most of the patients in the cohort were female, and the cohort covered alopecia areata with under or over 50% scalp involvement, alopecia totalis and alopecia universalis. Libraries were combined into a pool for sequencing, and differences in TCR yield between samples came mainly from small differences in library volumes within the pool. The study tracked peripheral blood TCR repertoire changes in vivo during primary and secondary sensitization to the hapten diphenylcyclopropenone (DPC) in alopecia patients. Blood was sampled from patients pre-sensitization (week 0) and at 2, 6 and about 24 weeks after DPC sensitization. Twenty-nine alopecia patients provided blood for TCR sequencing at one to four time points (pre-sensitization, 2, 6 and 24 weeks).

According to the germline V gene (reference sequence), CDR1 reads MNHNY and CDR2 reads SVGAGI. Inclusive of the bounding cysteine and phenylalanine, the CDR3 is 13 residues long. Only the CDR3 portion is preserved as DNA: 39 bases, with reading frame beginning at the first base. Here V drops 3 bases and J drops 15 bases, and the junction holds 10 bases not matched to any gene. Overall study outcomes, separate from this receptor: Because all patients had alopecia, a presumed autoimmune disease, the immune response of the patients might differ from that of healthy individuals. The number of PT1 expanded TCRs positively correlated with patch test score, significant at thresholds 8, 16 and 32 but not 4. Expanded TCRs formed significantly more large CDR3 similarity clusters than pre-sensitization or healthy control sets, consistent with antigen-driven responses. Repeated subsampling changed both the strength of the expansion versus patch-test correlation and the threshold at which the correlation became significant. DPC sensitization did not change the number of TCRs with a frequency above 1 in 1000, and there was no evidence of changes in global repertoire structure.

The chain is assembled from TRBV6-6 and TRBJ2-1, and TRBD1 matches 8 of the central bases. The sequence was collected from a man aged 18 to 30 with alopecia areata. Some clones in this sample may be carry-over from other donors' samples. This material consisted of whole blood, taken in connection with sensitization to the hapten diphenylcyclopropenone (DPC). The CDR3 corresponds to CASSYPFRQGMFF. At the DNA level, the sequence is TGTGCCAGCAGTTATCCCTTCAGACAGGGGATGTTCTTC.